This T cell receptor (beta chain) was captured by sequencing in a study of cytomegalovirus exposure and HLA in healthy donors listed by TCRdb under 2017. Some background on the complete study: An earlier analysis of approximately 640 of the donors reported roughly 270 Gb of sequence data and 117 million unique TCR beta sequences from about 179 million T cells. An early release that covered some 640 HLA-typed donors contained around 300 gigabases of sequencing data and about 84 million unique TCR sequences. Of the roughly 400 genotyped donors, 65% to 90% were placed in the genetic ancestry cluster associated with self-reported Caucasian donors. The study was designed to test whether signatures of past pathogen exposure could be identified by cataloging public T cell receptors. The study used immunosequencing to profile the T cell repertoires of 666 subjects and linked those repertoires to cytomegalovirus serostatus. Besides the first cohort of approximately 670 subjects, a separate validation cohort made up of 120 different subjects was used. The study combined high-throughput TCR immunosequencing, statistical association of individual TCRs with disease status, and machine learning to predict cytomegalovirus infection status. To study patterns of TCR occurrence, a later analysis re-analyzed previously published TCR beta repertoires from just over 650 donors and added high-resolution HLA genotyping. Rather than drawing on any new phenotypic data, the later analysis identified candidate immune exposures from TCR beta sequences and the way those sequences occurred across donors. In an earlier analysis of several hundred of the donors, high-throughput TCR beta sequencing was used to judge whether each TCR beta V gene segment behaved as functional or pseudogenic. Donor age, sex, ethnicity and CMV serostatus were compiled together with the repertoire data. In a later genetic analysis, genome-wide SNP genotypes for about three fifths of the roughly 670 donors were used, and that subset was treated as a discovery cohort. All discovery cohort repertoires had been generated using a single sequencing platform. HLA typing covered class I and class II loci at four-digit resolution. Typing coverage varied by locus: about 620-640 donors for A, B, C, DRB1 and DQB1; roughly 510 for DQA1; over 600 for DPA1; under 490 for DPB1. Roughly 5 DR-DQ haplotypes were handled as single units for association and clustering, since linkage in the cohort was strong. Across approximately 400 genotyped donors of the cohort, an average of roughly 250,000 unique TCR beta nucleotide sequences per donor were sequenced, and 15% to 20% of those sequences were non-productive.

Broader findings and caveats from the paper: The sequencing pipeline was judged likely to have produced a cluster of highly shared sequence variants as a technical artifact. According to a later genetic analysis, donors in an Asian-associated ancestry cluster had fewer N-insertions in productive TCRs than the approximately 630-donor mean. Sequencing depth was assumed to be roughly uniform across donors in the presence/absence analyses, though that assumption may not hold. In a later analysis, the rate of TCR association differed among HLA loci, with DRB1 alleles having the most associated TCRs and HLA-C alleles having the fewest. A further reported finding was that TCR beta sequences accurately predicted the HLA-A and HLA-B alleles for most subjects in the first cohort. Because counts were too low, about 15 rarely observed V segments, including chromosome 9 orphons, were left out of the earlier analysis of roughly 600 of the donors. In a later analysis, most CMV-associated TCR beta chains were found to appear HLA-restricted, with HLA associations seemingly driven largely by CMV exposure. Assigning TCR associations to individual alleles was difficult when HLA alleles, especially DR and DQ, strongly co-occurred. In vitro tests confirmed that a few of the cytomegalovirus-associated TCR beta chains recognize cytomegalovirus antigens. Because HLA typing was unavailable for some donors at each locus, only the typed subset was used in association tests. The authors suggested that the approach could potentially be generalized to other disease states and immunological phenotypes. A later analysis associated 16,951 TCR beta sequences with specific HLA alleles at a false discovery rate of 0.05. The classifier was reported to diagnose cytomegalovirus status with high specificity and sensitivity in both the original cohort and the validation cohort. Most TCR sequences were seen in very few donors, while some public TCRs were found in many individuals. For the cohort, immune exposure information was limited to CMV serostatus. In a later genetic analysis, a missense DCLRE1C variant was associated with V-gene and J-gene trimming of TCR beta chains, and the association was replicated in an independent cohort. In a later analysis, several top co-occurrence clusters were reported to appear linked to parvovirus B19, influenza, CMV and Epstein-Barr virus. In a later analysis, HLA-associated TCR beta chains were found to be more clonally expanded and to have lower generation probabilities than equally common non-associated chains. Broadly in line with IMGT annotations, most TCR beta V segments showed up in productive rearrangements about 87% or about 30% of the time in an earlier analysis of several hundred of the donors. The 87-base-pair reads could not distinguish some IMGT-functional V segments, including TRBV6-2 and TRBV6-3, so those segments were excluded. This cohort had only TCR beta chains sequenced, and the lack of alpha or paired-chain data limited which features could be detected. Correlated functional status among segregating V segments might be attributable to linkage disequilibrium, but an unknown experimental factor could not be ruled out. The study listed 150 to 200 TCR beta chains as associated with cytomegalovirus.

V has 0 bases trimmed and J has 2 bases trimmed; junction bases matching no gene number 6. The CDR3, cysteine through phenylalanine, is 17 amino acids long. Only the CDR3 part of the read is kept: 51 bases, read in frame from the first base. According to the germline V gene, CDR1 reads LGHNA and CDR2 reads YNFKEQ. Library generation was performed with the immunoSEQ multiplex PCR assay. For the multiplex PCR, a mixture combining 60 forward primers for TCR Vbeta segments and 13 reverse primers for TCR Jbeta segments was used. A multiplex PCR assay on genomic DNA amplified the CDR3 region of rearranged TCR beta genes. The Illumina HiSeq System was used to sequence the amplified TCR beta libraries as 87-base-pair reads. The authors processed their data as follows. A later analysis tallied roughly 78 million unique TCR beta chains across the 650 to 750 repertoires, and approximately 11 million of those chains were shared by two or more donors. To remove PCR and sequencing errors, raw reads were error-corrected and collapsed into unique sequences using a nearest-neighbor algorithm that merged closely related sequences. V, D and J gene segments were assigned by aligning CDR3 sequences to IMGT reference sequences. For a sequence to be retained, a match of at least six nucleotides to both a V gene segment and a J gene segment was required. A rearrangement was called productive if the CDR3 had no stop codons and remained in frame with V and J, and every other rearrangement was called non-productive. Following IMGT convention, CDR3 was defined as the stretch from the second conserved V-encoded cysteine up to the conserved J-encoded phenylalanine. The earlier analysis of about 610 of the donors excluded sequences that lacked an unambiguous match to a single V gene segment. In an earlier analysis of almost 600 of the donors, a V segment was called functional when productive rearrangements were above 56.7%, and segregating when the standard deviation between donors exceeded 5%. To diagnose cytomegalovirus status from the catalog of TCR beta chain sequences, a statistical classification framework was built. In a later analysis, TCR nucleotide sequences were compared against IMGT/GENE-DB human TR gene sequences so that V and J genes could be assigned. In a later analysis, CDR3 sequences and most-parsimonious VDJ recombination scenarios were assigned using the TCRdist pipeline. In a later analysis, each TCR beta chain was defined by its CDR3 amino acid sequence together with its V-gene family, and reads without a unique V-gene family were excluded. A later analysis removed roughly 590 highly shared, low-generation-probability nucleotide sequences to deal with suspected cross-contamination and a sequencing artifact. In a later analysis, a clonal expansion index was calculated for each public chain from normalized within-repertoire ranks of inferred template counts. In a later analysis, generation probabilities were computed with a VDJ recombination model fitted to out-of-frame rearrangements, and the resulting probabilities were checked against IGoR. Hypergeometric tests were used in a later analysis to score TCR-TCR, TCR-HLA and TCR-CMV co-occurrence, with a repertoire-size bias correction applied to the TCR pairs. False discovery rates were estimated in a later analysis by permuting HLA or CMV assignments 20 times. In a later analysis, co-occurring TCRs were grouped using DBSCAN, and TCRdist sequence similarity was added for clustering within HLA-allele-positive subsets. For co-occurrence clustering, repertoires with fewer than 30,000 or more than 120,000 public chains were excluded, along with five repertoires with anomalous nucleotide sharing. TCRdb took over this immuneACCESS table, retaining in-frame rearrangements with V and J assigned. Such tables are incomplete; in checked studies, under half of the missing clones stem from an unresolved V gene, and the remainder is unexplained. For V, J and clone size, that table is used; D and trimming come from the DNA. Here the sample has about 76,000 clones; around 65% occur a single time. The top ten clonotypes cover over 4.5% of the sample.

The cohort consisted of hundreds of healthy bone marrow donors. At the time of sampling, all cohort members were nominally healthy, though unrecorded immune exposures were likely present. The donor tested CMV seropositive and was one of the 289 seropositive cohort members. A peripheral blood sample was collected from each donor, and TCR beta sequencing was performed on peripheral blood mononuclear cells. The Qiagen DNeasy Blood Extraction Kit was used to extract genomic DNA from the blood cell samples. With regard to this clone: Its specific antigen is unknown. Per-nucleotide qualities are absent, and no much larger clonotype sits a single base away.

This TCR came from a man aged 60 to 69 in good health and CMV-seropositive. The chain is made from TRBV4-2 and TRBJ2-3, and TRBD2 aligns with 9 junction nucleotides. Sequencing was performed on PBMCs. The CDR3 has the sequence CASSQDYSGGPTDTQYF. The nucleotide sequence is TGTGCCAGCAGCCAAGATTACAGCGGGGGGCCCACAGATACGCAGTATTTT.